Detailed here is one TCR beta chain. Method: immunoSEQ multiplex PCR; TCRdb's copy keeps in-frame clones and lacks some. The top ten clones hold 6% to 7% of a sample with roughly 340,000 clones, over 70% of them seen once. The CDR3 runs 16 residues. Trimming at V came to 4 bases and at J to 3 bases, leaving 6 bases not matched to a gene. Looked up from germline, CDR1 is SGHNT and CDR2 is YENEEA. The sample comes from a study of blood T cell repertoires in COVID-19. Across the study: COVID-19 samples, acute and convalescent, were from the United States, Italy and Spain.

This receptor was obtained from a woman aged 45-60 years with COVID-19, enrolled during active disease. The V gene is TRBV11-3, the J gene TRBJ2-3, with TRBD2 identical over 11 bases. The sample comprised peripheral blood. This chain's CDR3 is CASSSRLAGLTDTQYF. CDR3 nucleotides: TGTGCCAGCAGCTCCCGACTAGCGGGATTGACAGATACGCAGTATTTT. The full variable domain, in which reference TRBV11-3 and TRBJ2-3 provide the parts outside the CDR3, is EAGVVQSPRYKIIEKKQPVAFWCNPISGHNTLYWYLQNLGQGPELLIRYENEEAVDDSQLPKDRFSAERLKGVDSTLKIQPAELGDSAVYLCASSSRLAGLTDTQYFGPGTRLTVL.